This TCR beta chain derives from a study of CD8+ T cells in alopecia areata (dated by TCRdb to 2017 to 2018). For the wider study: Treated patients were enrolled in an open-label pilot trial of oral tofacitinib, 5 to 10 mg twice daily, for moderate-to-severe alopecia areata. Tofacitinib was administered for 6 to 18 months, and 6 months of follow-up off drug were then conducted to assess delayed response and recurrence. In treated patients, disease severity was measured using the SALT score, which gives the percentage of scalp surface area affected. The study used high-throughput TCRbeta sequencing to examine T cell clonal expansion in alopecia areata, in both the C3H/HeJ mouse model and human patients. On the human side, TCRbeta sequencing was run on scalp tissue and on sorted CD4+ and CD8+ peripheral blood T cells from healthy controls and from alopecia areata patients with either patchy or totalis/universalis disease. Tofacitinib-treated patients had biopsies at baseline and at 4 and 24 weeks of treatment, with a later scalp biopsy in several patients. Scalp clonality was compared across normal scalp (n=4), patchy alopecia areata scalp (n=8), and alopecia totalis/universalis scalp (n=8). RNA came from the PAXgene miRNA kit for fixed scalp, the miRNeasy kit for PBMCs, and the RNeasy kit for mouse skin. immunoSEQ multiplex PCR using 35 Vbeta forward primers and 13 Jbeta reverse primers was used to amplify TCRbeta CDR3 regions. What the study reported, not specific to this receptor: Tofacitinib significantly lowered scalp clonality and the number of expanded CD8+ clones among the top 100 scalp clones. Shared TCR sequences between patients were less evident than in mice, which may be partly attributable to HLA diversity in the patient population. Because the treated cohort was small and had only one nonresponder, larger studies are needed to examine links between baseline CD8+ expansion and response. Resident alphabeta T cells in normal human skin are also sequenced, complicating scalp TCR repertoire analysis, unlike mouse skin dominated by gammadelta T cells. During tofacitinib treatment, many expanded lesional clones stuck around in both scalp and blood, and this persistence may partly explain why relapse happens after treatment is stopped. Compared with normal scalp, lesional scalp had higher clonality and more expanded CD8+ clones, particularly in alopecia totalis/universalis, a pattern that suggests antigenic drive.

Preparation of the library involved the immunoSEQ multiplex PCR assay. RNA was extracted from all samples and reverse transcribed into cDNA as template for TCR sequencing. SuperScript III was used to make first-strand cDNA, primed with a 2:1 mix of oligo-dT and random hexamers. A synthetic immune receptor repertoire was used to measure amplification bias, and any remaining bias was corrected computationally. The paper's processing steps were these. Raw reads were preprocessed to remove errors, and CDR3 was defined by IMGT conventions from the conserved cysteine to phenylalanine. Clonality was computed by normalizing Shannon entropy by log2 of the number of productive unique TCRs and subtracting the result from 1. CD4 or CD8 identity of scalp clones was inferred by cross-referencing scalp TCRbeta sequences with sorted blood CD4 and CD8 repertoires. This is the immuneACCESS table as TCRdb keeps it, with only in-frame sequences that have V and J called. A part of the clones is gone; compared with another copy, unresolved V genes explain less than half, and the rest is unexplained. Clone size and the V and J calls come from that table; the DNA yielded D and trimming. This sample holds roughly 280,000 clones; over 45% were observed only once. About 0.93% of the sample is held by the ten biggest clonotypes.

The meaning of the sample's treatment or condition label: oral pan-JAK inhibitor, 5-10 mg twice daily. From alopecia areata patients, peripheral blood was collected along with lesional scalp punch biopsies. PBMCs were isolated by density centrifugation and stained for CD3, CD4 and CD8, after which CD4+ and CD8+ T cells were sorted on a FACSAria. Including the terminal cysteine and phenylalanine, the CDR3 comprises 12 residues. Only CDR3 DNA remains: 36 bases, in frame from the first base. Trimming at the junction amounts to 3 bases on V and 0 bases on J, and the germline ends lie 5 bases apart. Sequences SQVTM (CDR1) and ANQGSEA (CDR2) are obtained from the germline V gene. Details on this clone: The clone's antigen remains unknown. No much larger clone is present one base from it, and per-base qualities are unavailable. Other DNA sequences in this specimen translate into the identical CDR3.

Sample: CD4+ T cells sorted from blood, taken around week 54, from a patient treated with tofacitinib. The clonotype originates from a human donor with alopecia areata. Recombination linked TRBV29-1 to TRBJ2-5, and TRBD1 may be the D gene, going by 5 matching bases. For the CDR3, the sequence is CSVDRDQETQYF. The nucleotides read TGCAGCGTTGACAGGGACCAAGAGACCCAGTACTTC.